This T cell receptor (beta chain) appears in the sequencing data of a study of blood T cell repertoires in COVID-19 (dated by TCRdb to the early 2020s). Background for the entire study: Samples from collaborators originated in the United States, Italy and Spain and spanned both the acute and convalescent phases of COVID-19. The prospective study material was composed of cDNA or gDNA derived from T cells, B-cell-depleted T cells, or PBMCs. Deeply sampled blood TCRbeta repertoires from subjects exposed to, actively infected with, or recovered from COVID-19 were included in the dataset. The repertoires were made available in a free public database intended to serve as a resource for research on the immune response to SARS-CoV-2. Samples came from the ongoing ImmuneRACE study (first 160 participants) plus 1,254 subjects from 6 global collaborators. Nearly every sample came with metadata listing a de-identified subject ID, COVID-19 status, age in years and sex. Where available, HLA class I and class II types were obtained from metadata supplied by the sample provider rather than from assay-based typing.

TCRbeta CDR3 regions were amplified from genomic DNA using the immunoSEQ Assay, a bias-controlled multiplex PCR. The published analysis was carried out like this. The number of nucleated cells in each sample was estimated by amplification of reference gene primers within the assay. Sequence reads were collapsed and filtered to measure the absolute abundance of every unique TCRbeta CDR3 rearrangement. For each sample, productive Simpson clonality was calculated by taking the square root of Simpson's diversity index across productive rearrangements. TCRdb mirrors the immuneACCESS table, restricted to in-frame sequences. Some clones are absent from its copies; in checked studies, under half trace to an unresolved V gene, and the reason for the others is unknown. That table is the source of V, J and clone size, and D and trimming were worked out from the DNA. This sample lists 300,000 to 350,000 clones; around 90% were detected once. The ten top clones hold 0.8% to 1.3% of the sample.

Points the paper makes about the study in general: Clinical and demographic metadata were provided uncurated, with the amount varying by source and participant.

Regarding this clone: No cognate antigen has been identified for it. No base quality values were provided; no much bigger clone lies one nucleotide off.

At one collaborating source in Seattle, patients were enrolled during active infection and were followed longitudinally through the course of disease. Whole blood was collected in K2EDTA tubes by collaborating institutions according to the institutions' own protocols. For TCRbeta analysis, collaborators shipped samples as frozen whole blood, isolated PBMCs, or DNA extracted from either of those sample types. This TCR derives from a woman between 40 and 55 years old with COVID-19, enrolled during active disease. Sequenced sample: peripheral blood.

This receptor carries the CDR3 CASSPQGYEQYF. The sequenced DNA is TGTGCCAGCAGCCCCCAGGGTTACGAGCAGTACTTC. The chain joins TRBV14 to TRBJ2-7, and possibly TRBD1, on 5 matching bases. As encoded in the germline V gene, CDR1 is SGHDN while CDR2 is FVKESK. The germline ends are 8 bases apart after V is trimmed by 4 bases and J by 4 bases. CDR3 length: 12 amino acids, cysteine to phenylalanine. Just the 36-base CDR3 DNA is kept, in frame starting at base 1.